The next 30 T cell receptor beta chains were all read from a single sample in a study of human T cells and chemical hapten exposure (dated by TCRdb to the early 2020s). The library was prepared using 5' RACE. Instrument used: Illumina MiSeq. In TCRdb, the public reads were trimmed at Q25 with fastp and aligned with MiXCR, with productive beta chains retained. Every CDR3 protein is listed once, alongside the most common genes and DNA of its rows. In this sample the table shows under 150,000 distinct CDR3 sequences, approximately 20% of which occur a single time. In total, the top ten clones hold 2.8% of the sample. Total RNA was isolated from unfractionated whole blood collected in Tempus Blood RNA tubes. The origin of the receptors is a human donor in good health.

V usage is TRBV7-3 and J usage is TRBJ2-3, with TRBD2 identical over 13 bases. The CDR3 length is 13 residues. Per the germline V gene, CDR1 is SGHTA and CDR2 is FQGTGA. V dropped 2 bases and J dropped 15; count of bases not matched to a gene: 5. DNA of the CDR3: TGTGCCAGCAGCTTAGGACTAGCGGGAGCGGTTTATTTT. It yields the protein CASSLGLAGAVYF. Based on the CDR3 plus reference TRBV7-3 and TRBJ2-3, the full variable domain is GAGVSQTPSNKVTEKGKYVELRCDPISGHTALYWYRQSLGQGPEFLIYFQGTGAADDSGLPNDRFFAVRPEGSVSTLKIQRTERGDSAVYLCASSLGLAGAVYFGPGTRLTVL.

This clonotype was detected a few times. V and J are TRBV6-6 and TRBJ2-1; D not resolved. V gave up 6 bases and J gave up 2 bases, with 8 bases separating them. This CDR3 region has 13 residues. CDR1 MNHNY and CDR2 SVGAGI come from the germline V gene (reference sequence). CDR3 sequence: CASRTEPYNEQFF. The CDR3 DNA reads TGTGCCAGCAGGACGGAACCCTACAATGAGCAGTTCTTC.

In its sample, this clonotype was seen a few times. The CDR3 is CASSIRGASHEQYF. The CDR3 DNA is TGTGCCAGTAGTATCAGGGGAGCGAGCCACGAGCAGTACTTC. This chain joins TRBV19 and TRBJ2-7; TRBD1 is a possible D gene (6 bases). V was shortened by 3 bases and J by 5 bases, with 14 bases between the two germline ends. The CDR3 loop spans 14 amino acids. The germline CDR1 and CDR2 sequences are LNHDA and SQIVND (reference sequence).

As DNA, the CDR3 is TGTGCCAGCAGCAGGGCCAACGTCCTGACTTTC. Amino acids: CASSRANVLTF. This chain connects TRBV6-1 to TRBJ2-6; D is undetermined. The germline V and J ends were trimmed by 6 bases and 5 bases, with 2 bases remaining between them. The CDR3 has 11 amino acids. Germline loops: CDR1 MNHNS, CDR2 SASEGT.

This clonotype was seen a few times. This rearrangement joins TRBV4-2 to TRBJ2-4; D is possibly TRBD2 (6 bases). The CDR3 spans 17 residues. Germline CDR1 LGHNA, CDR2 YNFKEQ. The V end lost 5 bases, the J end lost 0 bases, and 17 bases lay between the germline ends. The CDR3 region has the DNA TGTGCCAGCAGCGGAGAGTTAGCGGAGTTAGCCAAAAACATTCAGTACTTC. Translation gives CASSGELAELAKNIQYF.

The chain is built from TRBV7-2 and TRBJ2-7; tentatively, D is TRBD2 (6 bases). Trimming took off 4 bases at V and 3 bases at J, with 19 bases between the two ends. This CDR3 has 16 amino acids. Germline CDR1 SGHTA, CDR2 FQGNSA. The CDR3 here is CASSSTAIAVLYEQYF. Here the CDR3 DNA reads TGTGCCAGCAGCTCAACCGCTATAGCGGTCCTCTACGAGCAGTACTTC. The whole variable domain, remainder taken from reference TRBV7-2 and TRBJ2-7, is GAGVSQSPSNKVTEKGKDVELRCDPISGHTALYWYRQSLGQGLEFLIYFQGNSAPDKSGLPSDRFSAERTGGSVSTLTIQRTQQEDSAVYLCASSSTAIAVLYEQYFGPGTRLTVT.

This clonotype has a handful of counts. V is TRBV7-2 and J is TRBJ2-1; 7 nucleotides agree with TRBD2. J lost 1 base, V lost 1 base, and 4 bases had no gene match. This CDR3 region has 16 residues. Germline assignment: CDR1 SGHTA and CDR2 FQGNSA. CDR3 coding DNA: TGTGCCAGCAGCTTAGAGGCGGGAGTGTCCTACAATGAGCAGTTCTTC. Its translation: CASSLEAGVSYNEQFF.

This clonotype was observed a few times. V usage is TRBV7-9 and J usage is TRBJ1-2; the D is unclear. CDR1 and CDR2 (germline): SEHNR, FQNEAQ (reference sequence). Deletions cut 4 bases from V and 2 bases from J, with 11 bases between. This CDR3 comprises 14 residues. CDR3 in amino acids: CASSSPLENYGYTF. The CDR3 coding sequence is TGTGCCAGCAGCTCTCCTCTGGAGAACTATGGCTACACCTTC.

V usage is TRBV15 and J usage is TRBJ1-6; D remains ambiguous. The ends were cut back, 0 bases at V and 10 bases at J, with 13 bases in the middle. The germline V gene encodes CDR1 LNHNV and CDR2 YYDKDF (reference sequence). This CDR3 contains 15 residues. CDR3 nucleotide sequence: TGTGCCACCAGCAGAGAAAGGCGGGTAGGCTCACCCCTCCACTTT. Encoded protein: CATSRERRVGSPLHF.

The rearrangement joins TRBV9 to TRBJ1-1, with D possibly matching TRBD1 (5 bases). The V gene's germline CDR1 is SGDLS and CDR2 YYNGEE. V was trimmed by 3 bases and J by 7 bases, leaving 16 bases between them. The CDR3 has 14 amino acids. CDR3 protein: CASSAVGDGGEAFF. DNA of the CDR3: TGTGCCAGCAGCGCTGTGGGGGACGGTGGTGAAGCTTTCTTT.

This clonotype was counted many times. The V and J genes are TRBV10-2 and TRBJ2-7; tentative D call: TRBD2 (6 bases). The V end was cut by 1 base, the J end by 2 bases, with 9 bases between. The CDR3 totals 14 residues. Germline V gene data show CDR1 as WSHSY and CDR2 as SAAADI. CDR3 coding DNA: TGCGCCAGCAGTGAGTTAGCGGCAACCTACGAGCAGTACTTC. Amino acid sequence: CASSELAATYEQYF.

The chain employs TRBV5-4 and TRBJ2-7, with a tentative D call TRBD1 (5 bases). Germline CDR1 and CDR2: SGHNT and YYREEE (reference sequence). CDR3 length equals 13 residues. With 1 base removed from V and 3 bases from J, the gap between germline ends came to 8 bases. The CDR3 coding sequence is TGTGCCAGCAGCTTGCCAGGGAACTACGAGCAGTACTTC. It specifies CASSLPGNYEQYF.

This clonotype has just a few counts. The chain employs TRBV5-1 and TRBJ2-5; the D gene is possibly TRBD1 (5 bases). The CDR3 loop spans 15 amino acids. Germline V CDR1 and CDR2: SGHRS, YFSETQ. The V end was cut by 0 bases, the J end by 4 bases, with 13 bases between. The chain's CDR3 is CASSLAAGPGETQYF. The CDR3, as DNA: TGCGCCAGCAGCTTGGCCGCAGGGCCGGGAGAGACCCAGTACTTC.

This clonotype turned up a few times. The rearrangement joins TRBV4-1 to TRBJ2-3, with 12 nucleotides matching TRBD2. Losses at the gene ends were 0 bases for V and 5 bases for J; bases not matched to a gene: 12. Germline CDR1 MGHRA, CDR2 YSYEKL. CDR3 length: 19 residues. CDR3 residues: CASSQDRASGRAWEDTQYF. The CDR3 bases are TGCGCCAGCAGCCAAGATAGGGCTAGCGGGAGGGCCTGGGAAGATACGCAGTATTTT.

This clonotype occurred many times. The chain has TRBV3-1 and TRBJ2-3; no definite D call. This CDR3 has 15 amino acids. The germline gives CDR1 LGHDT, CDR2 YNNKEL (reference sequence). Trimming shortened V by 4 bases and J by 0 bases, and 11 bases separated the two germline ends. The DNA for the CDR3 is TGTGCCAGCAGCCTTTGGTCGACTAGCACAGATACGCAGTATTTT. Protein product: CASSLWSTSTDTQYF.

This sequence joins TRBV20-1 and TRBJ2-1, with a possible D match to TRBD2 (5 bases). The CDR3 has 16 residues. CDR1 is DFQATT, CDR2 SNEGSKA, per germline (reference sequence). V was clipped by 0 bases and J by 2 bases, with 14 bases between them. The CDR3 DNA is TGCAGTGCTAGAGAGGCATGGCTAGCCCCCTACAATGAGCAGTTCTTC. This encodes CSAREAWLAPYNEQFF.

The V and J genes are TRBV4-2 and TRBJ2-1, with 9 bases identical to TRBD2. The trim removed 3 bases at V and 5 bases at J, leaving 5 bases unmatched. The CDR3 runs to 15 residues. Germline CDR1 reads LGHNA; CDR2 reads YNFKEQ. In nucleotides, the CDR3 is TGTGCCAGCAGCCATGGTAGCGGGAGCCACAATGAGCAGTTCTTC. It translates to CASSHGSGSHNEQFF.

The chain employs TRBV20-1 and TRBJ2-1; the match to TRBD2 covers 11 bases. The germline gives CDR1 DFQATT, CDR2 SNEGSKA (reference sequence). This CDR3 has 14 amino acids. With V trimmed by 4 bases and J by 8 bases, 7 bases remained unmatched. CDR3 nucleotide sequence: TGCAGTGCTACACTAGCGGGAGAGGGTGATGAGCAGTTCTTC. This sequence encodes CSATLAGEGDEQFF.

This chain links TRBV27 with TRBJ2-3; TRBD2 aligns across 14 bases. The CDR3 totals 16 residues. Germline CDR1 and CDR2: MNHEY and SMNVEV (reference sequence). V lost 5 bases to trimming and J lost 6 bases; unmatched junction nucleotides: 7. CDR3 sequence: CASSPSGLAGADTQYF. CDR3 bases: TGTGCCAGCAGTCCGTCGGGACTAGCGGGAGCTGATACGCAGTATTTT.

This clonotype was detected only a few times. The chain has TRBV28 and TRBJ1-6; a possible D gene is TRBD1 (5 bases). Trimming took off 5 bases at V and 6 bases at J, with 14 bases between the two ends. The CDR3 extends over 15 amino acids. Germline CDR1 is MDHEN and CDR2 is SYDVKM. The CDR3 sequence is CASSPMGGSNSPLHF. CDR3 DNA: TGTGCCAGCAGTCCCATGGGGGGGAGTAATTCACCCCTCCACTTT. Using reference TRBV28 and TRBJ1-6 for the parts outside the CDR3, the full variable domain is DVKVTQSSRYLVKRTGEKVFLECVQDMDHENMFWYRQDPGLGLRLIYFSYDVKMKEKGDIPEGYSVSREKKERFSLILESASTNQTSMYLCASSPMGGSNSPLHFGNGTRLTVT.

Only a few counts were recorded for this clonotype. In DNA, the CDR3 is TGTGCCAGCAGCATAAGAGGGACAGCTTACTATGGCTACACCTTC. This gives the protein CASSIRGTAYYGYTF. V and J are TRBV5-6 and TRBJ1-2, with 7 bases lining up with TRBD1. Trimming at V came to 4 bases and at J to 3 bases, leaving 9 bases not matched to a gene. Germline V gene sequence: CDR1 SGHDT, CDR2 YYEEEE. The length of the CDR3 is 15 residues.

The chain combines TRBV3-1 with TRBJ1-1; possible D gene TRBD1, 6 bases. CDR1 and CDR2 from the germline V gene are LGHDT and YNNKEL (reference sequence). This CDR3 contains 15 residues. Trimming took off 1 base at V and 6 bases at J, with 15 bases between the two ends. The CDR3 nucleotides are TGTGCCAGCAGCCAAGGATTGGGGGGCAGGGCTGAAGCTTTCTTT. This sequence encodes CASSQGLGGRAEAFF.

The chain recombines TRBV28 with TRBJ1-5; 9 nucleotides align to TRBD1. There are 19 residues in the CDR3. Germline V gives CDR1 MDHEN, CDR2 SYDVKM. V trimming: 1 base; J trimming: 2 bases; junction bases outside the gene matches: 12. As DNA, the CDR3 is TGTGCCAGCAGTTTATTTGGGCTTAAAAGGGACAGGGGCAATCAGCCCCAGCATTTT. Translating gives CASSLFGLKRDRGNQPQHF.

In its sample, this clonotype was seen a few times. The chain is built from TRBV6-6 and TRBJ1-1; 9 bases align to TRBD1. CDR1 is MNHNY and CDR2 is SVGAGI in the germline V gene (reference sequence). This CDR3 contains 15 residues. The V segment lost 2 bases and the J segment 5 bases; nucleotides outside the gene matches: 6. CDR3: CASSYAGTGSTEAFF. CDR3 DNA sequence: TGTGCCAGCAGTTACGCCGGGACAGGGAGTACTGAAGCTTTCTTT.

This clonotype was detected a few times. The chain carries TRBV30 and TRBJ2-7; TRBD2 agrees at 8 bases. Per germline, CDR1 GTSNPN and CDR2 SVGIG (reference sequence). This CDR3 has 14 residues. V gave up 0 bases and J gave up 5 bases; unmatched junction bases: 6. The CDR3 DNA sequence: TGTGCCTGGAGTGTAGCTAGCGGGCGGGACGAGCAGTACTTC. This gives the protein CAWSVASGRDEQYF.

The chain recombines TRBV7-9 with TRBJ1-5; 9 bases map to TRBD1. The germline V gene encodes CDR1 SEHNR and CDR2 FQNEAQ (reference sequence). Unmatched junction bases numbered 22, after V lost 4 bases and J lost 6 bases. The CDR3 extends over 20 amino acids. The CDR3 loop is CASSSSPDRGQGGWGQPQHF. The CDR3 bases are TGTGCCAGCAGCTCTAGTCCGGACCGGGGACAGGGTGGTTGGGGTCAGCCCCAGCATTTT.

The CDR3 DNA is TGTGCCAGCAGTGAGCCCTCAAGCAATCAGCCCCAGCATTTT. It specifies CASSEPSSNQPQHF. The chain is built from TRBV6-1 and TRBJ1-5; the D is unclear. The length of the CDR3 is 14 residues. V was shortened by 3 bases and J by 1 base, with 7 bases between the two germline ends. Looked up from germline, CDR1 is MNHNS and CDR2 is SASEGT.

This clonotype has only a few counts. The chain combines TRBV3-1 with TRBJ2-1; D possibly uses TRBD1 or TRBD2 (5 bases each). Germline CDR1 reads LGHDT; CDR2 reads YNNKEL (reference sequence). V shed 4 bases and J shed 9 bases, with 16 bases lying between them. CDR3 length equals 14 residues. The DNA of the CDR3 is TGTGCCAGCAGCCCACCGGCCGGGGCGACTGAGCAGTTCTTC. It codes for CASSPPAGATEQFF.

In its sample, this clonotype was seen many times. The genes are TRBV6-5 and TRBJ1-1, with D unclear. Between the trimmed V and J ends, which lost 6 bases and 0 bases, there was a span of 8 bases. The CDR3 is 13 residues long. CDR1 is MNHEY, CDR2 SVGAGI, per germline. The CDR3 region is CASRPPMNTEAFF. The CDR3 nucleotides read TGTGCCAGCAGACCGCCCATGAACACTGAAGCTTTCTTT.

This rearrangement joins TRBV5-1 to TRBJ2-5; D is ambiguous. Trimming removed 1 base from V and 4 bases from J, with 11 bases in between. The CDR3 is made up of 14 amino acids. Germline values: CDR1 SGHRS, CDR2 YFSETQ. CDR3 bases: TGCGCCAGCAGCTTGTTAGACTCCATAGAGACCCAGTACTTC. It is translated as CASSLLDSIETQYF.